A selection of T cell receptor beta chains follows, all from one sample in a study of immune reconstitution after stem cell transplant in scleroderma. TCRdb used MiXCR to reprocess the RT-PCR reads, holding one entry per CDR3 protein. The table records thousands of distinct CDR3 sequences, under 10% of them present only once. Specimen collection occurred before or after autologous hematopoietic stem cell transplantation (not recorded which). These receptors were obtained from a female donor with systemic sclerosis. The CDR3 runs from the conserved cysteine through the conserved F or W. The order of the fields is V gene, D gene, J gene, CDR3 protein. A D gene is named only where the DNA matches it firmly.

>TRBV7-2|TRBD1|TRBJ2-5
CASSRAGGSETQYF
>TRBV7-9|.|TRBJ2-3
CASSLWGRTDTQYF
>TRBV27|TRBD1|TRBJ1-5
CASSVDRGSQPQHF
>TRBV5-6|.|TRBJ2-7
CASSLQPYEQYF
>TRBV7-2|.|TRBJ2-7
CASSTDASSYEQYF
>TRBV6-5|.|TRBJ1-5
CASSYSGGSNQPQHF
>TRBV7-7|TRBD1|TRBJ2-1
CASSLETGSHNEQFF
>TRBV6-1|.|TRBJ1-6
CASSESGGSYNSPLHF
>TRBV12-3/TRBV12-4|TRBD1|TRBJ2-7
CASSGVTGSDEQYF
>TRBV20-1|.|TRBJ2-7
CSARDNIKANVYEQYF